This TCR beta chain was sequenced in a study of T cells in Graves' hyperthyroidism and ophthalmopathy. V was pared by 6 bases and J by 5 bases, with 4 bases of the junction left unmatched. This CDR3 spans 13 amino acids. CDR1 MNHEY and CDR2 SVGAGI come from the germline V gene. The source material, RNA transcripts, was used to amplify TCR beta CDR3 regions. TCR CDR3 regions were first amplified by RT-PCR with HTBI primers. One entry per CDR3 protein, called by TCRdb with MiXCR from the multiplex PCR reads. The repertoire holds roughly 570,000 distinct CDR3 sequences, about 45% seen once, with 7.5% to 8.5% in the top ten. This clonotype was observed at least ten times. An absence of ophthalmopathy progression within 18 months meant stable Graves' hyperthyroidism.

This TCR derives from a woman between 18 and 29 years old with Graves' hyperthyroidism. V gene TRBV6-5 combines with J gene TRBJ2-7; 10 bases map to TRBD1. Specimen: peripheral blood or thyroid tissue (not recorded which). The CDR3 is CASRGTGEDEQYF. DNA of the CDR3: TGTGCCAGCAGGGGGACAGGGGAGGACGAGCAGTACTTC.